This TCR beta chain was recovered during a study of blood T cell repertoires in COVID-19. As for the study in general: The origin of the acute and convalescent COVID-19 samples was the United States, Italy and Spain. PBMCs, B-cell-depleted T cells, or T cells provided the cDNA or gDNA that made up the material.

The length of the CDR3 is 13 residues. Germline V lookup: CDR1 LNHDA, CDR2 SQIVND (reference sequence). V lost 5 bases to trimming and J lost 9 bases; unmatched junction nucleotides: 7. In the authors' workflow: Estimates of nucleated cell counts were drawn from the amplification of reference gene primers. Profiled with immunoSEQ multiplex PCR; TCRdb holds only in-frame clones, not every one. The DNA gave D and trimming, while V, J and clone size come from that table. The sample shows 70,000 to 75,000 clones, approximately 90% of them seen only once. This chain uses TRBV19 with TRBJ2-1; 7 bases fit TRBD2. Sequences were obtained from peripheral blood. The TCR comes from a woman younger than 30 with acute or convalescent COVID-19. CDR3 DNA sequence: TGTGCCAGTAGTTTAACTAGCGCCGGTGAGCAGTTCTTC. Translated, it gives CASSLTSAGEQFF.